Below, 27 T cell receptor beta chains from the same sample are listed, as sequenced in a study of blood T cell repertoires in COVID-19. Using immunoSEQ multiplex PCR, the repertoire was profiled, and TCRdb retains in-frame clones only, with some absent. The sample has around 280,000 clones; 87% are singletons. The sample was PBMCs or T cells enriched from blood (not recorded which). All receptors derive from a woman between 40 and 50 years old who had recovered from COVID-19.

The chain combines TRBV10-3 with TRBJ1-2; no definite D call. V lost 2 bases and J lost 2, with 9 bases in between. Germline V lookup: CDR1 ENHRY, CDR2 SYGVKD. The CDR3 spans 14 residues. CDR3 sequence (DNA): TGTGCCATCAGTGAGGTAGAGGGCAACTATGGCTACACCTTC. Protein product: CAISEVEGNYGYTF.

CDR3 in amino acids: CASSQYPPGTSGREGSYEQYF. The CDR3 DNA reads as TGTGCCAGCAGCCAATACCCTCCCGGGACTAGCGGGAGGGAAGGGTCCTACGAGCAGTACTTC. The chain has TRBV4-2 and TRBJ2-7, with 16 bases matching TRBD2. J was trimmed by 1 base and V by 2 bases; bases with no gene match: 14. The V gene's germline CDR1 is LGHNA and CDR2 YNFKEQ. This CDR3 has 21 amino acids.

V and J are TRBV3-1 (or the pseudogene TRBV3-2) and TRBJ2-5; D is undetermined. The V end lost 0 bases, the J end lost 2 bases, and 10 bases lay between the germline ends. The CDR3 has 15 amino acids. Germline CDR1 is LGHDT and CDR2 is YNNKEL (reference sequence). This CDR3 is CASSQDPQVQETQYF. The CDR3 DNA follows: TGTGCCAGCAGCCAAGATCCCCAGGTTCAAGAGACCCAGTACTTC.

Details on this clone: The same CDR3 also results from other DNA sequences found in this sample. This chain connects TRBV7-3 to TRBJ2-5; D remains unclear. Trimming removed 3 bases from V and 0 bases from J, with 5 bases in between. The CDR3 covers 13 residues. Germline assignment: CDR1 SGHTA and CDR2 FQGTGA. CDR3 in amino acids: CASSLSYQETQYF. In DNA form, the CDR3 reads TGTGCCAGCAGCTTGTCGTACCAAGAGACCCAGTACTTC. The whole variable domain, remainder taken from reference TRBV7-3 and TRBJ2-5, is GAGVSQTPSNKVTEKGKYVELRCDPISGHTALYWYRQSLGQGPEFLIYFQGTGAADDSGLPNDRFFAVRPEGSVSTLKIQRTERGDSAVYLCASSLSYQETQYFGPGTRLLVL.

This chain uses TRBV7-2 with TRBJ2-7; 8 positions agree with TRBD2. Germline-derived CDR1 and CDR2 are SGHTA and FQGNSA. There are 14 residues in the CDR3. After removal of 1 base from V and 12 bases from J, the junction contained 11 bases not matched to a gene. This chain's CDR3 is CASSLDAPGTRWYF. The CDR3 DNA reads TGTGCCAGCAGCTTAGACGCCCCTGGGACTAGATGGTACTTC.

This clone was seen ten or more times. The V and J genes are TRBV2 and TRBJ1-6, with 7 bases lining up with TRBD1. The CDR3 consists of 14 residues. Trimming took 0 bases from V and 11 from J; bases not matched to a gene: 4. Germline CDR1 SNHLY, CDR2 FYNNEI. The CDR3 sequence is CASSEADREAPLHF. DNA of the CDR3: TGTGCCAGCAGTGAAGCTGACAGGGAGGCACCCCTCCACTTT.

The chain couples TRBV15 to TRBJ2-1; 13 nucleotides align to TRBD2. V was clipped by 2 bases and J by 8 bases; unmatched bases: 9. There are 17 residues in the CDR3. Germline V CDR1 and CDR2: LNHNV, YYDKDF (reference sequence). In DNA form, the CDR3 reads TGTGCCACCAGCAGACGGCCGACTAGCGGGAGGCGGGATGAGCAGTTCTTC. Translating it yields CATSRRPTSGRRDEQFF.

The chain links TRBV28 to TRBJ1-4; maybe TRBD1 (6 bases). Trimming took 5 bases from V and 4 from J, leaving 14 bases between them. The CDR3 totals 15 residues. CDR1 and CDR2 (germline): MDHEN, SYDVKM. CDR3 protein: CASSMSGAGNEKLFF. Here the CDR3 DNA reads TGTGCCAGCAGTATGTCAGGGGCCGGTAATGAAAAACTGTTTTTT.

J is TRBJ2-1 and V is TRBV6-5, with D maybe TRBD2 (6 bases). The CDR3 spans 14 residues. Trimming cost V 10 bases and J 2 bases, with 15 bases left between them. Per the germline V gene, CDR1 is MNHEY and CDR2 is SVGAGI. CDR3 bases: TGTGCCACTACGGAGCGGGCAACCTACAATGAGCAGTTCTTC. Translation gives CATTERATYNEQFF.

This clone turned up a few times. The genes are TRBV6-5 and TRBJ2-7; 10 bases are shared with TRBD2. Germline V lookup: CDR1 MNHEY, CDR2 SVGAGI. V was pared by 8 bases and J by 1 base, with 8 bases of the junction left unmatched. The CDR3 sequence is 15 residues long. CDR3 DNA sequence: TGTGCCAGCGCGGAGGGAGCGGGAGGGTCCTACGAGCAGTACTTC. Protein product: CASAEGAGGSYEQYF.

The chain couples TRBV5-1 to TRBJ2-1; D possibly corresponds to TRBD1 (6 bases). The CDR3 consists of 14 residues. Germline V lookup: CDR1 SGHRS, CDR2 YFSETQ. Trimming stripped 0 bases from V and 10 bases from J, with 14 bases between. The CDR3 DNA is TGCGCCAGCAGCTTGGCTCAGGGGTTTGGAGAGCAGTTCTTC. Amino acid sequence: CASSLAQGFGEQFF. Full variable domain (rest looked up from reference TRBV5-1 and TRBJ2-1): KAGVTQTPRYLIKTRGQQVTLSCSPISGHRSVSWYQQTPGQGLQFLFEYFSETQRNKGNFPGRFSGRQFSNSRSEMNVSTLELGDSALYLCASSLAQGFGEQFFGPGTRLTVL.

The rearrangement uses TRBV7-9 and TRBJ1-4; tentatively, D is TRBD1 (6 bases). Germline values: CDR1 SEHNR, CDR2 FQNEAQ (reference sequence). The CDR3 extends over 15 amino acids. Between the trimmed V and J ends, which lost 3 bases and 5 bases, there was a span of 13 bases. The CDR3 is CASSFGDRSNEKLFF. The CDR3 bases are TGTGCCAGCAGCTTTGGTGACAGGTCAAATGAAAAACTGTTTTTT.

The J gene is TRBJ2-3, the V gene TRBV7-3; the D gene is possibly TRBD1 (6 bases). The length of the CDR3 is 14 residues. Trimming took off 6 bases at V and 5 bases at J, with 15 bases between the two ends. Germline CDR1 SGHTA, CDR2 FQGTGA. The CDR3 loop reads CASSQGTGRDTQYF. CDR3 DNA: TGTGCCAGCAGTCAGGGCACAGGGAGAGATACGCAGTATTTT.

V and J are TRBV18 and TRBJ1-4; 8 bases line up with TRBD1. With 3 bases clipped from V and 7 bases from J, the junction kept 7 bases outside the gene matches. Per germline, CDR1 KGHSH and CDR2 LQKENI. This CDR3 region has 15 residues. The CDR3 loop is CASSPKQGEVEKLFF. The CDR3 DNA is TGTGCCAGCTCACCTAAACAGGGGGAGGTTGAAAAACTGTTTTTT. Complete variable domain (other parts from reference TRBV18 and TRBJ1-4): NAGVMQNPRHLVRRRGQEARLRCSPMKGHSHVYWYRQLPEEGLKFMVYLQKENIIDESGMPKERFSAEFPKEGPSILRIQQVVRGDSAAYFCASSPKQGEVEKLFFGSGTQLSVL.

The chain joins TRBV6-2 or TRBV6-3 to TRBJ2-7; D might be TRBD1 (6 bases). Germline CDR1 and CDR2: MNHEY and SVGEGT. V was trimmed by 2 bases and J by 0 bases, leaving 17 bases between them. The CDR3 is 17 residues long. Here the CDR3 reads CASSYPSRDTISYEQYF. The CDR3 coding sequence is TGTGCCAGCAGTTACCCGAGCCGGGACACCATCTCCTACGAGCAGTACTTC.

V is TRBV28 and J is TRBJ2-7; 7 nucleotides align to TRBD1. CDR1 is MDHEN, CDR2 SYDVKM, per germline. V shed 5 bases, J shed 3 bases, and the junction held 7 bases outside the gene matches. The CDR3 loop spans 14 amino acids. The CDR3: CASSPWTGGYEQYF. The CDR3 DNA follows: TGTGCCAGCAGTCCCTGGACAGGAGGCTACGAGCAGTACTTC.

This clone was counted between two and nine times. V is TRBV20-1 and J is TRBJ2-7, with a weak D call TRBD2 (6 bases). The CDR3 sequence is 14 residues long. CDR1 and CDR2 from the germline V gene are DFQATT and SNEGSKA (reference sequence). Between the trimmed V and J ends, which lost 3 bases and 3 bases, there was a span of 15 bases. The CDR3 DNA is TGCAGTGCTAGTTTGCTAGCGATACGCTACGAGCAGTACTTC. It is translated as CSASLLAIRYEQYF.

The V gene is TRBV29-1, the J gene TRBJ1-4; weak D call: TRBD1 (6 bases). Trimming left V 6 bases short and J 0 bases short, with 14 bases between. CDR1 and CDR2 from the germline V gene are SQVTM and ANQGSEA. This CDR3 is 15 amino acids long. The CDR3 DNA is TGCAGCGTAGCACACCAGGGGACAACTAATGAAAAACTGTTTTTT. As protein: CSVAHQGTTNEKLFF.

In its sample, this clone was seen once. V gene TRBV7-9 combines with J gene TRBJ2-1; 10 nucleotides align to TRBD2. Trimming removed 11 bases from V and 2 bases from J; junction bases left unmatched: 15. This CDR3 has 17 amino acids. The germline gives CDR1 SEHNR, CDR2 FQNEAQ (reference sequence). The CDR3, as DNA: TGTGCCCCTGGGGGGCTAGCGGGAGAAAGGACCTACAATGAGCAGTTCTTC. It translates to CAPGGLAGERTYNEQFF.

This clone was recorded once. J is TRBJ2-6 and V is TRBV7-3; perhaps TRBD1 as D (6 bases). Germline V lookup: CDR1 SGHTA, CDR2 FQGTGA. The CDR3 length is 17 residues. Trimming took 1 base from V and 0 from J, leaving 10 bases between them. CDR3 sequence: CASSLNPQGSGANVLTF. In nucleotides, the CDR3 is TGTGCCAGCAGCTTAAACCCACAGGGCTCTGGGGCCAACGTCCTGACTTTC.

The chain combines TRBV28 with TRBJ2-3, with D tentatively TRBD2 (5 bases). Germline lookup yields CDR1 MDHEN and CDR2 SYDVKM. This CDR3 spans 13 amino acids. V dropped 6 bases and J dropped 1 base, with 8 bases sitting between them. The CDR3, as DNA: TGTGCCAGCAGGAGGACTGGCACAGATACGCAGTATTTT. The encoded protein is CASRRTGTDTQYF.

The chain recombines TRBV7-2 with TRBJ2-7, with 10 bases that match TRBD2. Germline V CDR1 and CDR2: SGHTA, FQGNSA. The CDR3 is 16 amino acids. The junction had 11 bases not matched to a gene; V was cut back by 6 bases and J by 3 bases. For the CDR3, the DNA is TGTGCCAGCAGACCAAGCGGGAGGGCCTCCCTCTACGAGCAGTACTTC. It is translated as CASRPSGRASLYEQYF.

The chain employs TRBV5-1 and TRBJ2-3; TRBD2 aligns across 8 bases. V lost 6 bases to trimming and J lost 1 base; unmatched junction nucleotides: 7. CDR1 is SGHRS and CDR2 is YFSETQ in the germline V gene. This CDR3 is built from 15 residues. CDR3: CASKGSGIGTDTQYF. DNA for the CDR3: TGCGCCAGCAAAGGTAGCGGGATTGGCACAGATACGCAGTATTTT.

The V and J genes are TRBV29-1 and TRBJ2-2, with 7 bases aligning to TRBD1. The germline V gene has CDR1 SQVTM and CDR2 ANQGSEA. The CDR3 length is 13 residues. The V and J ends lost 6 bases and 2 bases, in that order; junction bases with no gene match: 3. The CDR3 sequence is CSVSGGNTGELFF. CDR3 sequence (DNA): TGCAGCGTCTCAGGGGGAAACACCGGGGAGCTGTTTTTT.

The chain links TRBV18 to TRBJ2-7; 10 positions agree with TRBD2. Germline V lookup: CDR1 KGHSH, CDR2 LQKENI. This CDR3 is 17 amino acids long. V was pared by 3 bases and J by 0 bases, with 8 bases of the junction left unmatched. CDR3 sequence reads: CASSPRGTSASSYEQYF. Here the CDR3 DNA reads TGTGCCAGCTCACCTCGAGGGACTAGCGCAAGCTCCTACGAGCAGTACTTC.

The V gene is TRBV6-1, the J gene TRBJ1-3; D gene uncertain. Trimming took off 1 base at V and 4 bases at J, with 8 bases between the two ends. The CDR3 has 14 residues. Germline V gene sequence: CDR1 MNHNS, CDR2 SASEGT. The chain's CDR3 is CASSEGGEGNTIYF. The CDR3 DNA sequence: TGTGCCAGCAGTGAAGGCGGGGAGGGAAACACCATATATTTT.

This chain uses TRBV6-5 with TRBJ1-1, with TRBD1 matching over 7 bases. The V and J ends lost 0 bases and 4 bases, in that order; junction bases with no gene match: 5. The CDR3 has 15 residues. The V gene's germline CDR1 is MNHEY and CDR2 SVGAGI. CDR3: CASSYSMAGGTEAFF. The CDR3 DNA reads as TGTGCCAGCAGTTACTCGATGGCAGGGGGCACTGAAGCTTTCTTT.